What follows are 21 T cell receptor beta chains derived from one specimen sequenced in a study of blood T cell repertoires in COVID-19. TCRdb keeps only in-frame clones here, not all; method: immunoSEQ multiplex PCR. The top ten clones hold about 3% of a sample with around 170,000 clones, over 65% of them seen once. Sequencing was performed on peripheral blood. The source is a woman older than 75 with acute or convalescent COVID-19.

The V gene is TRBV28, the J gene TRBJ2-7; maybe TRBD1 (5 bases). CDR1 is MDHEN and CDR2 is SYDVKM in the germline V gene. The V gene lost 2 bases and the J gene lost 12 bases, with 17 bases spanning the gap. CDR3 length: 13 residues. DNA for the CDR3: TGTGCCAGCAGTTTAATAACAGGCGCCCACCCGTACTTC. Amino acids: CASSLITGAHPYF.

This clone has just a few counts. The chain is built from TRBV29-1 and TRBJ1-5; TRBD1 is a possible D gene (5 bases). Germline V CDR1 and CDR2: SQVTM, ANQGSEA. Trimming took off 8 bases at V and 0 bases at J, with 8 bases between the two ends. This CDR3 has 12 amino acids. CDR3 sequence (DNA): TGCAGCATACAGGATAGCAATCAGCCCCAGCATTTT. The encoded protein is CSIQDSNQPQHF. The entire variable domain, with the rest obtained from reference TRBV29-1 and TRBJ1-5, is as follows: SAVISQKPSRDICQRGTSLTIQCQVDSQVTMMFWYRQQPGQSLTLIATANQGSEATYESGFVIDKFPISRPNLTFSTLTVSNMSPEDSSIYLCSIQDSNQPQHFGDGTRLSIL.

The J gene is TRBJ2-2, the V gene TRBV19, with TRBD2 matching over 10 bases. After removal of 6 bases from V and 4 bases from J, the junction contained 8 bases not matched to a gene. The CDR3 loop spans 16 amino acids. Germline CDR1 LNHDA, CDR2 SQIVND (reference sequence). The CDR3 reads CASRAPGLASTGELFF. DNA of the CDR3: TGTGCCAGTAGGGCTCCGGGACTAGCGAGCACCGGGGAGCTGTTTTTT.

This chain joins TRBV7-9 and TRBJ2-2; D is possibly TRBD2 (6 bases). This CDR3 spans 15 amino acids. V lost 5 bases and J lost 5, with 15 bases in between. Germline loops: CDR1 SEHNR, CDR2 FQNEAQ (reference sequence). CDR3 loop: CASSAMTSFTGELFF. The CDR3, as DNA: TGTGCCAGCAGCGCCATGACTAGTTTTACCGGGGAGCTGTTTTTT.

This chain joins TRBV11-2 and TRBJ2-5; 8 bases are shared with TRBD1. The V segment lost 3 bases and the J segment 1 base; nucleotides outside the gene matches: 1. This CDR3 spans 14 amino acids. Germline V gene data show CDR1 as SGHAT and CDR2 as FQNNGV. CDR3 loop: CASSFTGGQETQYF. The CDR3 coding sequence is TGTGCCAGCAGCTTTACAGGGGGCCAAGAGACCCAGTACTTC.

The V call is TRBV28, the J call TRBJ2-2, with D unresolved. The germline V gene encodes CDR1 MDHEN and CDR2 SYDVKM. The germline V and J ends were trimmed by 11 bases and 3 bases, with 19 bases remaining between them. The CDR3 length is 15 residues. CDR3 amino acids: CAGKESGPDTGELFF. CDR3 bases: TGTGCCGGAAAGGAATCGGGTCCGGACACCGGGGAGCTGTTTTTT.

V usage is TRBV27 and J usage is TRBJ1-2, with a tentative D call TRBD1 (5 bases). The V end lost 2 bases, the J end lost 4 bases, and 8 bases lay between the germline ends. The CDR3 runs 13 residues. Germline assignment: CDR1 MNHEY and CDR2 SMNVEV (reference sequence). This chain's CDR3 is CASSLTGVYGYTF. CDR3 sequence (DNA): TGTGCCAGCAGTTTAACGGGGGTCTATGGCTACACCTTC.

This clone was detected only once. The chain joins TRBV20-1 to TRBJ2-7, with TRBD1 matching 9 bases. Germline V lookup: CDR1 DFQATT, CDR2 SNEGSKA (reference sequence). This CDR3 is 14 amino acids long. The J segment lost 3 bases and the V segment lost 3 bases, leaving 6 bases of the junction unmatched. Here the CDR3 reads CSASWGQGIYEQYF. CDR3 DNA: TGCAGTGCTAGTTGGGGACAGGGCATCTACGAGCAGTACTTC.

The chain joins TRBV30 to TRBJ2-3; the D gene is possibly TRBD1 (6 bases). In germline, CDR1 is GTSNPN, CDR2 SVGIG (reference sequence). The CDR3 totals 15 residues. Trimming removed 0 bases at V and 1 base at J, with 11 bases between. The CDR3 region has the DNA TGTGCCTGGAGTGTACAGGGCGGACGCACAGATACGCAGTATTTT. Its translation is CAWSVQGGRTDTQYF.

This clone was found once. The V gene is TRBV27, the J gene TRBJ1-1, with D perhaps matching TRBD1 (5 bases). The CDR3 extends over 13 amino acids. CDR1 and CDR2 from the germline V gene are MNHEY and SMNVEV (reference sequence). V was trimmed by 6 bases and J by 4 bases, leaving 12 bases between them. The CDR3 nucleotides are TGTGCCAGCAGGATAGCCGGGGGCACTGAAGCTTTCTTT. Translation gives CASRIAGGTEAFF.

This chain connects TRBV27 to TRBJ2-7, with 7 bases lining up with TRBD2. The trim removed 5 bases at V and 2 bases at J, leaving 6 bases unmatched. From germline, CDR1 is MNHEY and CDR2 SMNVEV (reference sequence). This CDR3 region has 14 residues. CDR3 in amino acids: CASSTGGNPYEQYF. The CDR3 DNA sequence: TGTGCCAGCAGTACGGGGGGAAACCCCTACGAGCAGTACTTC.

This clone was found a few times. This chain links TRBV13 with TRBJ1-1; possible D gene TRBD1, 6 bases. Germline-derived CDR1 and CDR2 are PRHDT and FYEKMQ (reference sequence). The germline V and J ends were trimmed by 4 bases and 4 bases, with 19 bases remaining between them. The CDR3 contains 16 residues. CDR3 amino acids: CASSYMGGAGATEAFF. CDR3 bases: TGTGCCAGCAGCTACATGGGGGGCGCGGGGGCCACTGAAGCTTTCTTT.

This clone was counted between two and nine times. The CDR3 loop reads CASTQGDRADNQPQHF. As DNA, the CDR3 is TGTGCCAGCACTCAGGGGGACAGGGCAGACAATCAGCCCCAGCATTTT. The chain recombines TRBV28 with TRBJ1-5, with 9 bases matching TRBD1. V dropped 7 bases and J dropped 3; count of bases not matched to a gene: 10. This CDR3 has 16 amino acids. Germline-derived CDR1 and CDR2 are MDHEN and SYDVKM.

The chain carries TRBV11-3 and TRBJ2-3; D is possibly TRBD2 (5 bases). V lost 4 bases, J lost 2 bases, and 16 bases lay in between. The CDR3 consists of 16 residues. Germline V gene sequence: CDR1 SGHNT, CDR2 YENEEA. The CDR3 DNA sequence: TGTGCCAGCAGCTCCTCGTACGGGATATCCACAGATACGCAGTATTTT. This translates into CASSSSYGISTDTQYF. Full variable domain (remainder filled in from reference TRBV11-3 and TRBJ2-3): EAGVVQSPRYKIIEKKQPVAFWCNPISGHNTLYWYLQNLGQGPELLIRYENEEAVDDSQLPKDRFSAERLKGVDSTLKIQPAELGDSAVYLCASSSSYGISTDTQYFGPGTRLTVL.

This clone has more than one count but fewer than ten. The chain couples TRBV20-1 to TRBJ2-5, with D possibly TRBD1 on 6 matching bases. Per the germline V gene, CDR1 is DFQATT and CDR2 is SNEGSKA (reference sequence). This CDR3 is built from 11 residues. The V end lost 7 bases, the J end lost 4 bases, and 10 bases lay between the germline ends. The CDR3 DNA is TGCAGTGACAGGGCGGGAGAGACCCAGTACTTC. Translated, it gives CSDRAGETQYF.

V is TRBV7-2 and J is TRBJ2-7, with TRBD2 matching 10 bases. This CDR3 spans 14 amino acids. Looked up from germline, CDR1 is SGHTA and CDR2 is FQGNSA. V dropped 5 bases and J dropped 4; count of bases not matched to a gene: 5. CDR3 loop: CASSREREGYEQYF. The DNA for the CDR3 is TGTGCCAGCAGCAGGGAGCGGGAGGGTTACGAGCAGTACTTC.

This rearrangement joins TRBV4-2 to TRBJ2-3; TRBD2 matches at 11 bases. The CDR3 is made up of 16 amino acids. Germline V gene sequence: CDR1 LGHNA, CDR2 YNFKEQ. V shed 1 base and J 6 bases; nucleotides not matched to a gene: 6. The CDR3 sequence is CASSQARLAGRDTQYF. As DNA, the CDR3 is TGTGCCAGCAGCCAAGCCCGACTAGCGGGACGGGATACGCAGTATTTT.

The chain joins TRBV27 to TRBJ1-1; 10 nucleotides line up with TRBD1. The CDR3 extends over 15 amino acids. Looked up from germline, CDR1 is MNHEY and CDR2 is SMNVEV (reference sequence). The junction had 5 bases not matched to a gene; V was cut back by 3 bases and J by 4 bases. The CDR3 is CASSFMGQGSTEAFF. The CDR3 DNA sequence: TGTGCCAGCAGTTTTATGGGACAGGGGAGCACTGAAGCTTTCTTT.

The chain combines TRBV5-1 with TRBJ2-1; TRBD1 aligns across 9 bases. CDR1 is SGHRS and CDR2 is YFSETQ in the germline V gene. V was pared by 1 base and J by 4 bases, with 21 bases of the junction left unmatched. The CDR3 extends over 21 amino acids. Here the CDR3 DNA reads TGCGCCAGCAGCTTGTGGTGGAGTTCTGGTTTCCAGACAGGGGGTTACAATGAGCAGTTCTTC. This codes for CASSLWWSSGFQTGGYNEQFF.

In its sample, this clone was seen a few times. CDR3 nucleotide sequence: TGTGCCACTTCCAAATCGGACATCGCCCGACTTGCAGCTTTCTTT. This gives the protein CATSKSDIARLAAFF. The rearrangement uses TRBV15 and TRBJ1-1; D might be TRBD1 (5 bases). The CDR3 extends over 15 amino acids. The V gene lost 9 bases and the J gene lost 10 bases, with 27 bases spanning the gap. Germline V lookup: CDR1 LNHNV, CDR2 YYDKDF (reference sequence).

This chain joins TRBV7-2 and TRBJ2-1, with a weak D call TRBD2 (5 bases). V lost 1 base and J 2 bases, leaving 12 bases between the germline ends. The CDR3 extends over 16 amino acids. Germline CDR1 SGHTA, CDR2 FQGNSA. Here the CDR3 DNA reads TGTGCCAGCAGCTTAGTAGCACTAGTGACCTACAATGAGCAGTTCTTC. Its protein product is CASSLVALVTYNEQFF.